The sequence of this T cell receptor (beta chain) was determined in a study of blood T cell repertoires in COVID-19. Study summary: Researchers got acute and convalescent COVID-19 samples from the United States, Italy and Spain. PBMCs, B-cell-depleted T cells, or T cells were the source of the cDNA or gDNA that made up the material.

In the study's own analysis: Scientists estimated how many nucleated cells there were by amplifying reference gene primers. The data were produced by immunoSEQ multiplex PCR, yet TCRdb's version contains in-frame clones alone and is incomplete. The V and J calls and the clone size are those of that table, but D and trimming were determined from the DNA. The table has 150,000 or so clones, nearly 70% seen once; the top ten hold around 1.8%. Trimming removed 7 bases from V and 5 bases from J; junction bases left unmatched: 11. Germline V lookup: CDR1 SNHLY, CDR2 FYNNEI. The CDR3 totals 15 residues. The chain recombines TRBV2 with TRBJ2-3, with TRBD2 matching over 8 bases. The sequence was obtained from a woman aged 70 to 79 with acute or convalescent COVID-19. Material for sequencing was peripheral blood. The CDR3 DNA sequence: TGTGCCAGCATGGACGGGGGGGCCAGGGGAGATACGCAGTATTTT. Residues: CASMDGGARGDTQYF.